This entry concerns a single T cell receptor (beta chain). Data came from immunoSEQ multiplex PCR; TCRdb stores just in-frame clones and leaves some out. The sample has 2,500,000 or so clones, around 94% seen once. The CDR3 covers 14 residues. The ends lost 5 bases at V and 1 base at J; junction bases unmatched: 5. Germline V lookup: CDR1 LNHDA, CDR2 SQIVND (reference sequence). This record comes from a study of shared clonotypes between healthy human individuals. Sequenced sample: naive CD4+ T cells sorted from blood. Regarding subset: CD45RA+ positively selected. The genes are TRBV19 and TRBJ2-7, with 7 bases that match TRBD1. The sequence came from a man aged 18 to 35 in good health. CDR3 region: CASSEDRWSYEQYF. DNA of the CDR3: TGTGCCAGTAGTGAGGACAGGTGGTCCTACGAGCAGTACTTC.